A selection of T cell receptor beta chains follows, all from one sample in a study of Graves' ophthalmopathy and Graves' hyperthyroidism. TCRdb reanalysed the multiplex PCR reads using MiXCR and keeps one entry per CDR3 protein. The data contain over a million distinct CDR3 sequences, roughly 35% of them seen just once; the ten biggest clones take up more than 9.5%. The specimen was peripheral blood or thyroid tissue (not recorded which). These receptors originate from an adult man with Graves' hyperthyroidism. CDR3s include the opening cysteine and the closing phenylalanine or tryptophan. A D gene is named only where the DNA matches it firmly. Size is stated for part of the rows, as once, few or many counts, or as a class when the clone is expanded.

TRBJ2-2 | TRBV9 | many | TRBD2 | CASSVQLAANTGELFF | TGTGCCAGCAGCGTTCAACTAGCGGCGAACACCGGGGAGCTGTTTTTT
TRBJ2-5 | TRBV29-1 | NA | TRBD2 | CSVGPVGGSGRATQETQYF | TGCAGCGTTGGGCCTGTGGGGGGTAGCGGGAGGGCCACTCAAGAGACCCAGTACTTC
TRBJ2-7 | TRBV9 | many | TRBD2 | CASSPPKASGSYEQYF | TGTGCCAGCAGCCCCCCCAAGGCTAGCGGGAGTTACGAGCAGTACTTC
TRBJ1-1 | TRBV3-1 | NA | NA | CASSRDHMNTEAFF | TGTGCCAGCAGCCGAGATCACATGAACACTGAAGCTTTCTTT
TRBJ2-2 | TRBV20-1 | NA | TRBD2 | CSARGPPAGGNTGELFF | TGCAGTGCTAGAGGCCCCCCAGCGGGGGGGAACACCGGGGAGCTGTTTTTT
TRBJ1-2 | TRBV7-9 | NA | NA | CASSRQRDGYTF | TGTGCCAGCAGCCGACAGCGCGATGGCTACACCTTC
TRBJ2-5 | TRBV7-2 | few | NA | CASSFSYAAETQYF | TGTGCCAGCAGCTTCTCGTACGCCGCGGAGACCCAGTACTTC
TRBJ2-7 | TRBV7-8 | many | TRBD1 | CASRQTTGNEQYF | TGTGCCAGCAGGCAAACGACAGGGAACGAGCAGTACTTC
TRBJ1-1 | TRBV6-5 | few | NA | CASEDLGNTEAFF | TGTGCCAGCGAGGACTTGGGGAACACTGAAGCTTTCTTT
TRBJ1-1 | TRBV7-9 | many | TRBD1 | CASSLLVATGGTEAFF | TGTGCCAGCAGCTTATTAGTCGCGACAGGGGGCACTGAAGCTTTCTTT
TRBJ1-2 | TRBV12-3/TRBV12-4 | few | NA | CASSSLTTGAGYTF | TGTGCCAGCAGTTCGCTAACCACCGGGGCCGGCTACACCTTC
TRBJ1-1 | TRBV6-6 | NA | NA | CASSDLGGYTEAFF | TGTGCCAGCAGTGACCTGGGGGGGTACACTGAAGCTTTCTTT
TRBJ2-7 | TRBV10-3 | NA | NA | CAISENKDSSYEQYF | TGTGCCATCAGTGAGAATAAAGACAGCTCCTACGAGCAGTACTTC
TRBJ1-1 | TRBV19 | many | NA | CASSILGGVGSAEAFF | TGTGCCAGTAGTATTCTGGGTGGAGTGGGTTCGGCTGAAGCTTTCTTT
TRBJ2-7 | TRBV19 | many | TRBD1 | CASSGTGTGVEQYF | TGTGCCAGTAGTGGGACCGGGACAGGGGTCGAGCAGTACTTC
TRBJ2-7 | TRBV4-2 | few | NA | CASSPRWAIGVYEQYF | TGTGCCAGCAGCCCACGCTGGGCAATCGGGGTTTACGAGCAGTACTTC
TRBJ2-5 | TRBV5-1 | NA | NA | CASSLVAGYQAQYF | TGCGCCAGCAGCTTGGTGGCGGGGTACCAGGCCCAGTACTTC
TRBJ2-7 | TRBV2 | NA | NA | CATLRAGSYEQYF | TGTGCCACTCTGAGAGCGGGCTCCTACGAGCAGTACTTC
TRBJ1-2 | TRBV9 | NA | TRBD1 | CASSQGTAVF | TGTGCCAGCAGCCAAGGGACAGCCGTCTTC
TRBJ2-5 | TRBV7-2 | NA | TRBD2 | CASSLGLAGGPGETQYF | TGTGCCAGCAGCTTAGGGCTAGCGGGAGGGCCGGGGGAGACCCAGTACTTC
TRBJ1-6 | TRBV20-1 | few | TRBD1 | CSYGTRGLGSPLHF | TGCAGTTACGGTACCAGGGGGCTGGGTTCACCCCTCCACTTT
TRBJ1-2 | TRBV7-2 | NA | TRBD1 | CAGWGSADRGYGYTF | TGTGCCGGCTGGGGCAGCGCGGACAGGGGCTATGGCTACACCTTC
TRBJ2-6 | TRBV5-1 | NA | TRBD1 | CASSRSGTGTGANVLTF | TGCGCCAGCAGCCGATCCGGGACAGGGACGGGGGCCAACGTCCTGACTTTC
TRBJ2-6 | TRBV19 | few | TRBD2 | CASSKTSGTFSGANVLTF | TGTGCCAGTAGTAAAACTAGCGGAACCTTCTCTGGGGCCAACGTCCTGACTTTC
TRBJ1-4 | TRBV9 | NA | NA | CASSAKGGEKLFF | TGTGCCAGCAGCGCTAAGGGGGGGGAAAAACTGTTTTTT
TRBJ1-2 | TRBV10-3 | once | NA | CAIRPSGGLNGYTF | TGTGCCATCAGACCTAGCGGGGGACTCAATGGCTACACCTTC
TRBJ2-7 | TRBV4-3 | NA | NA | CASSQDGSEGPLYEQYF | TGCGCCAGCAGCCAAGATGGGTCCGAGGGGCCACTATACGAGCAGTACTTC
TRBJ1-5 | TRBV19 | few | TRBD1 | CASSFRDRGQEEPQHF | TGTGCCAGTAGTTTCCGGGACAGGGGACAGGAGGAGCCCCAGCATTTT